Listed below are T cell receptor beta chains from one sample, sequenced in a study of blood T cell repertoires in COVID-19. Profiling relied on immunoSEQ multiplex PCR, and the TCRdb table lists in-frame clones only, not all of them. This sample has around 250,000 clones, with about 87% found just once. The specimen was PBMCs or T cells enriched from blood (not recorded which). These receptors originate from a woman aged 40 to 50 with acute COVID-19. The CDR3 runs from the conserved cysteine through the conserved F or W. D genes are given only for firm matches. A row's size may be missing; if present it is once, few, many or a size class.

J: TRBJ1-1
D: TRBD1
V: TRBV30
length: 14
size: NA
DNA: TGTGCCTGGAGTTTCATCAGGGGGTCGGGTGAAGCTTTCTTT
CDR3: CAWSFIRGSGEAFF

J: TRBJ2-1
D: TRBD2
V: TRBV7-2
length: 15
size: NA
DNA: TGTGCCAGCAGCCCAGCGGGGTCTTTGGGCAATGAGCAGTTCTTC
CDR3: CASSPAGSLGNEQFF

J: TRBJ2-7
D: NA
V: TRBV19
length: 14
size: NA
DNA: TGTGCCAGTAGTATCTCCAGGGCAACGGACGAGCAGTACTTC
CDR3: CASSISRATDEQYF

J: TRBJ2-1
D: TRBD2
V: TRBV25-1
length: 18
size: NA
DNA: TGTGCCAGCAGTGAACAGCTAGGAGCGGGAGTGGGGCACAATGAGCAGTTCTTC
CDR3: CASSEQLGAGVGHNEQFF

J: TRBJ2-5
D: NA
V: TRBV27
length: 15
size: once
DNA: TGTGCCAGCAGTACCAAAGGGGATTTGGGGGAGACCCAGTACTTC
CDR3: CASSTKGDLGETQYF

J: TRBJ1-6
D: NA
V: TRBV3-1/TRBV3-2
length: 14
size: NA
DNA: TGTGCCAGCAGCCAAGACAGGCTGAATTCACCCCTCCACTTT
CDR3: CASSQDRLNSPLHF

J: TRBJ2-1
D: TRBD1
V: TRBV18
length: 14
size: NA
DNA: TGTGCCAGCTCACCACCAACAGGGGTGGATGAGCAGTTCTTC
CDR3: CASSPPTGVDEQFF

J: TRBJ2-7
D: TRBD1
V: TRBV28
length: 18
size: NA
DNA: TGTGCCAGCAGTTTACCTACTACAGGGGGTCGCGGCTCCTACGAGCAGTACTTC
CDR3: CASSLPTTGGRGSYEQYF

J: TRBJ2-2
D: TRBD1
V: TRBV10-3
length: 13
size: NA
DNA: TGTGCCGGGGGACAGGAGAACACCGGGGAGCTGTTTTTT
CDR3: CAGGQENTGELFF

J: TRBJ1-4
D: NA
V: TRBV28
length: 17
size: NA
DNA: TGTGCCAGCAGTTTATGGGGCAGGGGCTCAACTAATGAAAAACTGTTTTTT
CDR3: CASSLWGRGSTNEKLFF

J: TRBJ1-2
D: NA
V: TRBV7-8
length: 14
size: NA
DNA: TGTGCCAGCAGCTATGTATTAGGAGGACCTGGCTACACCTTC
CDR3: CASSYVLGGPGYTF

J: TRBJ1-2
D: NA
V: TRBV6-5
length: 15
size: NA
DNA: TGTGCCAGCAGTTACTCAAAGTACAGGATTTCTGGCTACACCTTC
CDR3: CASSYSKYRISGYTF

J: TRBJ1-2
D: NA
V: TRBV24-1
length: 14
size: NA
DNA: TGTGCCACCAGTGTCCCCGGGAAGGACTATGGCTACACCTTC
CDR3: CATSVPGKDYGYTF

J: TRBJ2-1
D: NA
V: TRBV12-5
length: 18
size: NA
DNA: TGTGCTAGTGGTTTGGACGGGGTTCTAGTTGGTACCTACAATGAGCAGTTCTTC
CDR3: CASGLDGVLVGTYNEQFF

J: TRBJ2-2
D: TRBD1
V: TRBV3-1/TRBV3-2
length: 15
size: NA
DNA: TGTGCCAGCAGCCTGACGACAGGGTGGACCGGGGAGCTGTTTTTT
CDR3: CASSLTTGWTGELFF

J: TRBJ1-2
D: NA
V: TRBV12-3/TRBV12-4
length: 12
size: NA
DNA: TGTGCCAGCAACGCCGGGAGAACCGGCTACACCTTC
CDR3: CASNAGRTGYTF

J: TRBJ1-1
D: NA
V: TRBV7-7
length: 13
size: NA
DNA: TGTGCTAGCAGCTTAGAGCGGGACACTGAAGCTTTCTTT
CDR3: CASSLERDTEAFF

J: TRBJ1-2
D: NA
V: TRBV21-1
length: 15
size: NA
DNA: TGTGCCAGCAGCAGCATTTGGGGGGGCGCAGGAGGCTACACCTTC
CDR3: CASSSIWGGAGGYTF